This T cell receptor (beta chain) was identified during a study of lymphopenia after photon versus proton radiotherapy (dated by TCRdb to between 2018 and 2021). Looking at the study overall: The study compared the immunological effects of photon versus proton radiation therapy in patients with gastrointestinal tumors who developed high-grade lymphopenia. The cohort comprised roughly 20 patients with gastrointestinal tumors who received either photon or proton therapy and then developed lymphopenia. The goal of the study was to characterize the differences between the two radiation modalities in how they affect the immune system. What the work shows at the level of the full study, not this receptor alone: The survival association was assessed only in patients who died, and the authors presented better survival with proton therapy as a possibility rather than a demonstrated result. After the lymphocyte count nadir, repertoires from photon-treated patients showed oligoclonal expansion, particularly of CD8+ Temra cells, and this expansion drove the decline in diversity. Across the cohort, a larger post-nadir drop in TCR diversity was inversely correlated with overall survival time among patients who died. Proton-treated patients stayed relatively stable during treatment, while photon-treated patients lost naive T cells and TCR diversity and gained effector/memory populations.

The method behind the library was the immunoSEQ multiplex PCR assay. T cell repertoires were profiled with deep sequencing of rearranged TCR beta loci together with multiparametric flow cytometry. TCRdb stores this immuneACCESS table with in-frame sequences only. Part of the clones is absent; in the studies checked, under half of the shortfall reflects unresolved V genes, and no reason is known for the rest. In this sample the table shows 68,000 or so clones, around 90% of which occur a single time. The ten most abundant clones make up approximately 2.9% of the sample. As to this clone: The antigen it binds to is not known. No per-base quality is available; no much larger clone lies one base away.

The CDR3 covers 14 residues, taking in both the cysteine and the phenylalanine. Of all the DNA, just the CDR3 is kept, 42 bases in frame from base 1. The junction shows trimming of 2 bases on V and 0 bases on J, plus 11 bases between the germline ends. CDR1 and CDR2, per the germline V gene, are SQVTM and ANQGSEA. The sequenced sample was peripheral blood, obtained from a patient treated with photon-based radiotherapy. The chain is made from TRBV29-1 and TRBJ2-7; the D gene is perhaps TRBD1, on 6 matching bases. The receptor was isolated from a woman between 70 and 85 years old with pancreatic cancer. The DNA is TGCAGCGTTGAACTGGTCAGGGGCTCCTACGAGCAGTACTTC. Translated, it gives CSVELVRGSYEQYF.